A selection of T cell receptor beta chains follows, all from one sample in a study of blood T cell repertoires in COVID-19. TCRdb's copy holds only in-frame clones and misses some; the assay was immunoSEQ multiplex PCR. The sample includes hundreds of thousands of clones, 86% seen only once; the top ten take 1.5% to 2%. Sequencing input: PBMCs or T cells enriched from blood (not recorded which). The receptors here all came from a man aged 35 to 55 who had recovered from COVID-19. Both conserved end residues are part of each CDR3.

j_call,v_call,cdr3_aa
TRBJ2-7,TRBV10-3,CAISEGRVLQGAVQYF
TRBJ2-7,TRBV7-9,CASSFRGRATYEQYF
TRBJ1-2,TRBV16,CASSSSGGSYGYTF
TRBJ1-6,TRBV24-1,CATSPLKILVSSFQPSYNSPLHF
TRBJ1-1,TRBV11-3,CASSLGLNTEAFF
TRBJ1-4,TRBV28,CASGGRVREKLFF
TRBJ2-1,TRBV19,CASSIQGAADEQFF
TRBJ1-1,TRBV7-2,CASSPAGYRTEAFF
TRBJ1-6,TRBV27,CASSPETGQINSPLHF
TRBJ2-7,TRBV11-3,CASSLGPAGEQYF
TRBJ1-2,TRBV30,CAWSGGQAIFYGYTF
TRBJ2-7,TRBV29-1,CSVQPQEHSYEQYF
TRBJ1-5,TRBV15,CATSRVLGARNQPQHF
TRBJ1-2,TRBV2,CASRFDEGDGYTF
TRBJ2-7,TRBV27,CASSLQGRGISYEQYF
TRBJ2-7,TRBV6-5,CASSIGTGGPYEQYF